Detailed here is one TCR beta chain. It has no known antigen specificity. No much larger clone exists at a distance of one base, and base qualities are not known. The data belong to a study of tumor-infiltrating lymphocytes in localized non-small cell lung cancer (dated by TCRdb to the early 2020s). About the investigation overall: The cohort covered several histologies, both smokers and never-smokers, and patients whose samples were collected after neoadjuvant chemotherapy. Each patient contributed resected tumor tissue and uninvolved lung tissue from the same patient, described as non-adjacent to the tumor. TCR sequencing was one of several integrated assays, alongside flow cytometry, multiplex immunofluorescence, RNA-seq, exome sequencing and proteomics, applied to the same patients. The overall ICON cohort comprised 150 surgical patients with localized non-small cell lung cancer whose tumors were resected. A total of roughly 50 patients were included in the paired tumor versus uninvolved lung comparison of immunoSEQ T-cell fraction.

The research as a whole found: Higher T cell infiltration in tumors than in uninvolved lung tissue was supported by TCRbeta sequencing, consistent with immunofluorescence CD3 counts. No association of tumor T-cell fraction from TCR sequencing with recurrence-free survival was found (p = 0.61). Since assay coverage differed from patient to patient depending on how much tissue was available, TCR sequencing was done for only a subset of the cohort. The TCR-derived T-cell fraction showed no difference between the flow cytometry-defined immunotypes IM1 (good prognosis) and IM2 (poor prognosis). Because different assays used different pieces of the same tissue, technical variation could not be distinguished from intratumor heterogeneity.

The T-cell fraction in tumor and uninvolved lung tissue was obtained from TCR sequencing using the immunoSEQ assay. Regarding the original processing steps: For survival analysis, patients were divided into high (upper tertile) and low (lower two tertiles) T-cell fraction groups, which were compared by log-rank test. A signed-rank test was used to test paired tumor versus uninvolved lung differences in T-cell fraction. This is the immuneACCESS table as TCRdb keeps it, with only in-frame sequences that have V and J called. A part of the clones is gone; compared with another copy, unresolved V genes explain less than half, and the rest is unexplained. The V and J calls and clone size are taken from that table; D and trimming were inferred from the DNA. For this sample there are about 16,000 clones; more than 60% appear just once. 6.4% of the sample belongs to the ten largest clones. The first patient joined ICON in early 2016, and enrollment wrapped up when the last patient was enrolled in 2018. Fresh tumor and matched uninvolved tissue for in-depth immune analyses, including TCR sequencing, were collected from a subcohort of approximately 82 patients. DNA isolated from bulk tissue, without cell sorting, was used for TCR sequencing.

The sample was lung tumor tissue. The sequence was collected from a human donor with non-small cell lung cancer.

The CDR3 region has the sequence CASSLDPPAEEGHGYTF. The bases are TGTGCCAGCAGCTTAGACCCCCCGGCAGAGGAGGGTCATGGCTACACCTTC. In this chain, TRBV7-6 is recombined with TRBJ1-2; the D gene cannot be resolved reliably. From cysteine to phenylalanine, the CDR3 is 17 amino acids long. This entry keeps only the CDR3 DNA: 51 bases, framed from base 1. Relative to germline, V is 1 base shorter and J is 6 bases shorter, with 21 bases between their ends. Based on the germline V gene, the CDR1 and CDR2 sequences are SGHVS and FNYEAQ.